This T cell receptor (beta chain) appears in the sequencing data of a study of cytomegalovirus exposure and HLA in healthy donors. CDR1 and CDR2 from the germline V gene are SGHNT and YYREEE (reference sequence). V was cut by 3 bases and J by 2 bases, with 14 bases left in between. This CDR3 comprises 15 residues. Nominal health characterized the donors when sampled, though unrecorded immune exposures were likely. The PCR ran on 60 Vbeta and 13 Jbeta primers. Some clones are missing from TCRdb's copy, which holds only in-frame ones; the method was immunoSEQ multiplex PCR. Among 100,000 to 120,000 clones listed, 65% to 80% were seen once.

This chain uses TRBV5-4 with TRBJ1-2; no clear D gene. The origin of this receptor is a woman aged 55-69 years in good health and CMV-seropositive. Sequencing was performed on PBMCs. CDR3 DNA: TGTGCCAGCAGCTCCGGAGGCAGATTAAACTATGGCTACACCTTC. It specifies CASSSGGRLNYGYTF.